This record covers a single T cell receptor (beta chain). The antigen is unknown. Mismatch with germline at one junction end may stem from a read error. This sample was included in a study of T cell repertoires in cytomegalovirus infection. This CDR3 has 20 residues. CDR1 and CDR2 (germline): SSHAT, FNYEAQ (reference sequence). TCRdb analysed the reads with MiXCR anew, one entry per CDR3 protein. The table lists about 920,000 distinct CDR3 sequences, roughly 30% of them singletons. The sample here was cultured CD8+ T cells from PBMCs, taken from culture after CMV antigen stimulation. The chain links TRBV7-7 to TRBJ1-3; the match to TRBD1 covers 8 bases. The receptor's source is a human donor in good health (CMV status not recorded). Some clones in this sample may be carry-over from other donors' samples. The CDR3 DNA follows: TGTGCTAGCAGCTCAAGTCGGACAGGGAGGACGTTGGGCTCTGGAAACACCATATATTTT. Amino acid sequence: CASSSSRTGRTLGSGNTIYF.